The 29 T cell receptor beta chains given below trace back to one sample, sequenced in a study of blood T cell repertoires in COVID-19. Sequencing used immunoSEQ multiplex PCR; TCRdb keeps in-frame clones, though not all of them. Among fewer than 120,000 clones, about 88% were seen once, and the ten largest hold approximately 3.4%. The sample comprised peripheral blood. The receptors stem from a woman aged 45 to 65 with acute or convalescent COVID-19.

V gene TRBV6-6 combines with J gene TRBJ1-3, with D tentatively TRBD1 (5 bases). The CDR3 loop spans 14 amino acids. The V end was cut by 7 bases, the J end by 1 base, with 11 bases between. Germline assignment: CDR1 MNHNY and CDR2 SVGAGI (reference sequence). The CDR3 DNA sequence: TGTGCCAGCACAATAGACAGATCTGGAAACACCATATATTTT. It translates to CASTIDRSGNTIYF.

The J gene is TRBJ2-1, the V gene TRBV19; perhaps TRBD1 as D (5 bases). V was pared by 3 bases and J by 5 bases, with 17 bases between. The germline CDR1 and CDR2 sequences are LNHDA and SQIVND (reference sequence). The CDR3 spans 16 residues. The CDR3 nucleotides read TGTGCCAGTAGTATGGCTACCAGGACAAACAACAATGAGCAGTTCTTC. Its translation is CASSMATRTNNNEQFF.

The chain carries TRBV6-1 and TRBJ2-3; 9 nucleotides line up with TRBD2. The CDR3 covers 17 residues. Looked up from germline, CDR1 is MNHNS and CDR2 is SASEGT. V shed 2 bases and J 2 bases; nucleotides not matched to a gene: 8. DNA of the CDR3: TGTGCCAGCAGTGAATTGGTCCTAGCGGGATACACAGATACGCAGTATTTT. Protein product: CASSELVLAGYTDTQYF.

The CDR3 nucleotides are TGTGCCCTCTCCGTGGGGACAGGGGTCTACGAGCAGTACTTC. It is translated as CALSVGTGVYEQYF. The rearrangement links TRBV30 to TRBJ2-7; 10 bases match TRBD1. J lost 3 bases, V lost 8 bases, and 10 bases had no gene match. Germline values: CDR1 GTSNPN, CDR2 SVGIG (reference sequence). The CDR3 spans 14 residues. Full variable domain (outside the CDR3, taken from reference TRBV30 and TRBJ2-7): SQTIHQWPATLVQPVGSPLSLECTVEGTSNPNLYWYRQAAGRGLQLLFYSVGIGQISSEVPQNLSASRPQDRQFILSSKKLLLSDSGFYLCALSVGTGVYEQYFGPGTRLTVT.

The V and J genes are TRBV19 and TRBJ1-1, with 9 bases matching TRBD1. This CDR3 contains 14 residues. J gave up 4 bases and V 9 bases, and 9 bases lay outside the gene matches. From germline, CDR1 is LNHDA and CDR2 SQIVND (reference sequence). Here the CDR3 reads CASLTRTGATEAFF. CDR3 nucleotides: TGTGCCAGCCTGACCCGGACAGGGGCCACTGAAGCTTTCTTT.

The CDR3 loop reads CASSLGTGNDNEQFF. The CDR3 bases are TGTGCCAGCAGCTTGGGGACAGGGAACGACAATGAGCAGTTCTTC. This chain links TRBV11-2 with TRBJ2-1, with TRBD1 matching 9 bases. CDR1 is SGHAT and CDR2 is FQNNGV in the germline V gene. V lost 3 bases, J lost 5 bases, and 5 bases stayed unmatched. The CDR3 is made up of 15 amino acids.

The chain recombines TRBV6-5 with TRBJ2-5; 8 nucleotides line up with TRBD1. This CDR3 spans 15 amino acids. J gave up 3 bases and V 8 bases, and 11 bases lay outside the gene matches. From germline, CDR1 is MNHEY and CDR2 SVGAGI. Written as DNA, the CDR3 is TGTGCCAGCTCCCAGGGGGCGCCGGGAAAAGAGACCCAGTACTTC. Amino acids: CASSQGAPGKETQYF.

The chain uses TRBV3-1 (or the pseudogene TRBV3-2) and TRBJ2-7; a weak D match, TRBD2 (5 bases). CDR3 size: 13 residues. V lost 7 bases and J 5 bases, leaving 15 bases between the germline ends. Per the germline V gene, CDR1 is LGHDT and CDR2 is YNNKEL (reference sequence). CDR3 loop: CASKYGIEDEQYF. The CDR3 DNA follows: TGTGCCAGCAAGTACGGGATTGAGGACGAGCAGTACTTC.

The rearrangement uses TRBV5-1 and TRBJ2-1; tentative D call: TRBD2 (5 bases). The V gene's germline CDR1 is SGHRS and CDR2 YFSETQ. V gave up 0 bases and J gave up 1 base, with 8 bases separating them. The CDR3 is 15 amino acids. This CDR3 reads CASSLVGNSYNEQFF. In DNA, the CDR3 is TGCGCCAGCAGCTTGGTCGGGAATTCCTACAATGAGCAGTTCTTC.

The genes are TRBV5-1 and TRBJ1-5; no reliable D call. Per the germline V gene, CDR1 is SGHRS and CDR2 is YFSETQ. This CDR3 region has 15 residues. The V and J ends lost 3 bases and 6 bases respectively, with 16 bases between them. CDR3 bases: TGCGCCAGCAGCTGGGAACCGGGATTCGGTCAGCCCCAGCATTTT. Translated: CASSWEPGFGQPQHF.

This chain's CDR3 is CAWRQGKNTGELFF. The CDR3 DNA reads TGTGCCTGGAGACAGGGGAAGAACACCGGGGAGCTGTTTTTT. V usage is TRBV30 and J usage is TRBJ2-2, with 7 bases fitting TRBD1. V was clipped by 3 bases and J by 1 base; unmatched bases: 2. In germline, CDR1 is GTSNPN, CDR2 SVGIG (reference sequence). CDR3 size: 14 residues. The entire variable domain, with the rest obtained from reference TRBV30 and TRBJ2-2, is as follows: SQTIHQWPATLVQPVGSPLSLECTVEGTSNPNLYWYRQAAGRGLQLLFYSVGIGQISSEVPQNLSASRPQDRQFILSSKKLLLSDSGFYLCAWRQGKNTGELFFGEGSRLTVL.

Only a few counts were recorded for this clone. This sequence joins TRBV6-1 and TRBJ1-4; TRBD1 is a possible D gene (5 bases). This CDR3 is 14 amino acids long. From germline, CDR1 is MNHNS and CDR2 SASEGT. V lost 1 base and J lost 8, with 11 bases in between. In nucleotides, the CDR3 is TGTGCCAGCAGTGAAGATCCAGGGAGGGAAAAACTGTTTTTT. Its protein product is CASSEDPGREKLFF.

CDR3 bases: TGCAGCGTTGAAGAGACAGGGTCAGTAGATACGCAGTATTTT. Protein sequence: CSVEETGSVDTQYF. This chain joins TRBV29-1 and TRBJ2-3; TRBD1 agrees at 7 bases. With 0 bases clipped from V and 5 bases from J, the junction kept 5 bases outside the gene matches. Germline CDR1 is SQVTM and CDR2 is ANQGSEA. This CDR3 spans 14 amino acids.

This rearrangement joins TRBV2 to TRBJ1-2; TRBD1 matches at 8 bases. Germline V gene data show CDR1 as SNHLY and CDR2 as FYNNEI. Trimming removed 1 base from V and 7 bases from J; junction bases left unmatched: 5. CDR3 length: 14 amino acids. The CDR3 region is CASSEDRGLSGYTF. CDR3 in DNA: TGTGCCAGCAGTGAAGACAGGGGGTTGTCTGGCTACACCTTC.

The V gene is TRBV2, the J gene TRBJ1-5, with TRBD1 matching 7 bases. The CDR3 has 14 amino acids. Germline V lookup: CDR1 SNHLY, CDR2 FYNNEI. Trimming removed 11 bases from V and 1 base from J; junction bases left unmatched: 8. As DNA, the CDR3 is TGTGCCTCGGCCCGGACAGGCAGCAATCAGCCCCAGCATTTT. Residues: CASARTGSNQPQHF.

This chain joins TRBV6-2 or TRBV6-3 and TRBJ2-1; 9 bases fit TRBD2. The CDR3 consists of 16 residues. Germline lookup yields CDR1 MNHEY and CDR2 SVGEGT. V trimming: 0 bases; J trimming: 5 bases; junction bases outside the gene matches: 5. CDR3 bases: TGTGCCAGCAGTTACTCGGGGCGGGAGGGGAACAATGAGCAGTTCTTC. Its translation: CASSYSGREGNNEQFF.

This clone was counted only a few times. The chain combines TRBV28 with TRBJ2-2; D call uncertain. V was trimmed by 6 bases and J by 0 bases, leaving 5 bases between them. This CDR3 has 13 amino acids. Germline values: CDR1 MDHEN, CDR2 SYDVKM. CDR3 sequence reads: CASRDTNTGELFF. The DNA for the CDR3 is TGTGCCAGCAGAGACACGAACACCGGGGAGCTGTTTTTT.

The chain carries TRBV6-6 and TRBJ1-6; TRBD1 agrees at 7 bases. This CDR3 is 17 amino acids long. Germline V gives CDR1 MNHNY, CDR2 SVGAGI (reference sequence). Trimming cost V 5 bases and J 3 bases; bases outside gene matches: 10. The CDR3 is CASSPEGQNFYNSPLHF. CDR3 in DNA: TGTGCCAGCAGTCCTGAGGGACAGAACTTCTATAATTCACCCCTCCACTTT.

The V gene is TRBV27, the J gene TRBJ2-7; D unclear. Germline V gives CDR1 MNHEY, CDR2 SMNVEV (reference sequence). V gave up 5 bases and J gave up 1 base, with 9 bases separating them. The CDR3 is 13 residues long. CDR3 DNA sequence: TGTGCCAGCAGTAGAGACTGGTCCTACGAGCAGTACTTC. Its translation is CASSRDWSYEQYF.

The chain carries TRBV24-1 and TRBJ2-3; 9 bases are a match to TRBD1. The CDR3 consists of 14 residues. The V and J ends lost 9 bases and 2 bases, in that order; junction bases with no gene match: 5. CDR1 is KGHDR and CDR2 is SFDVKD in the germline V gene. CDR3 DNA sequence: TGTGCCACCGGGACAGGGCAAATCACAGATACGCAGTATTTT. Translating it yields CATGTGQITDTQYF.

The rearrangement links TRBV3-1 (or the pseudogene TRBV3-2) to TRBJ2-1; TRBD2 agrees at 12 bases. J gave up 7 bases and V 4 bases, and 8 bases lay outside the gene matches. This CDR3 is built from 16 residues. The germline CDR1 and CDR2 sequences are LGHDT and YNNKEL (reference sequence). CDR3 nucleotides: TGTGCCAGCAGCCTTAGACTAGCGGGAGTTAAAAATGAGCAGTTCTTC. Translation: CASSLRLAGVKNEQFF.

The chain couples TRBV18 to TRBJ1-4; 7 bases are a match to TRBD1. CDR1 and CDR2 (germline): KGHSH, LQKENI. V gave up 4 bases and J gave up 1 base; unmatched junction bases: 3. The CDR3 is 15 amino acids. The chain's CDR3 is CASSLAGGTNEKLFF. CDR3 sequence (DNA): TGTGCCAGCTCACTGGCAGGGGGAACTAATGAAAAACTGTTTTTT.

This clone was counted a single time. The chain links TRBV5-6 to TRBJ2-2; TRBD1 agrees at 8 bases. The CDR3 has 15 residues. CDR1 and CDR2 (germline): SGHDT, YYEEEE. V lost 2 bases to trimming and J lost 3 bases; unmatched junction nucleotides: 3. The CDR3, as DNA: TGTGCCAGCAGCTTCGACAGGGGATACACCGGGGAGCTGTTTTTT. Its protein is CASSFDRGYTGELFF.

This chain links TRBV10-1 with TRBJ2-1; perhaps TRBD1 as D (6 bases). The CDR3 has 14 residues. Trimming removed 0 bases at V and 8 bases at J, with 11 bases between. Germline lookup yields CDR1 WNHNN and CDR2 SYGVQD (reference sequence). Here the CDR3 DNA reads TGCGCCAGCAGTGAGTCGGGCAGGGGCCATGAGCAGTTCTTC. Translated, it gives CASSESGRGHEQFF.

V usage is TRBV29-1 and J usage is TRBJ2-1; D is perhaps TRBD2 (7 bases). CDR3 length: 15 amino acids. The V and J ends lost 3 bases and 4 bases respectively, with 16 bases between them. Germline CDR1 is SQVTM and CDR2 is ANQGSEA. The CDR3 coding sequence is TGCAGCGTTGAGAGGGGGGGGCTAGCTTACAATGAGCAGTTCTTC. Protein: CSVERGGLAYNEQFF.

V is TRBV7-2 and J is TRBJ2-1; D is possibly TRBD1 (6 bases). CDR1 SGHTA and CDR2 FQGNSA come from the germline V gene. This CDR3 has 16 amino acids. V was cut by 4 bases and J by 7 bases, with 20 bases left in between. The CDR3: CASSSSFPGDANEQFF. The CDR3 DNA is TGTGCCAGCAGCTCGTCTTTCCCAGGGGACGCGAATGAGCAGTTCTTC.

CDR3 nucleotide sequence: TGTGCCAGCAGTCCAGGTCACAATCAGCCCCAGCATTTT. Protein product: CASSPGHNQPQHF. The V call is TRBV12-3 or TRBV12-4, the J call TRBJ1-5, with D uncertain. V shed 5 bases and J shed 3 bases, with 8 bases lying between them. This CDR3 has 13 amino acids.

V usage is TRBV23-1 and J usage is TRBJ1-5; D might be TRBD1 (5 bases). TRBV23-1 is an ORF for which the function is uncertain. The CDR3 has 12 amino acids. The CDR3 here is CAKTGINQPQHF. The CDR3 DNA sequence: TGCGCGAAAACAGGAATCAATCAGCCCCAGCATTTT.

This sequence joins TRBV5-1 and TRBJ1-2, with 8 nucleotides matching TRBD1. Germline V gene lookup returns CDR1 SGHRS and CDR2 YFSETQ. V gave up 4 bases and J gave up 6 bases; unmatched junction bases: 11. The CDR3 runs 15 residues. CDR3 nucleotides: TGCGCCAGCAGCCCAACCGGACAGGGTTGGAATGGCTACACCTTC. As protein: CASSPTGQGWNGYTF.